This T cell receptor beta chain stems from a study of control samples from healthy donors and cancer patients. Sequenced by immunoSEQ multiplex PCR; TCRdb stores in-frame clones only, minus some. Found here are 190,000 or so clones, about 93% of them singletons; the top ten hold over 1.1%. The source is a man aged 18 to 30 in good health. The specimen was blood.

The CDR3 DNA reads TGTGCCAGCGGGGGGAGTCGGGAGCAGTACTTC. Its protein is CASGGSREQYF. V gene TRBV2 combines with J gene TRBJ2-7; a possible D gene is TRBD2 (6 bases). From germline, CDR1 is SNHLY and CDR2 FYNNEI. The CDR3 extends over 11 amino acids. Trimming took off 8 bases at V and 7 bases at J, with 12 bases between the two ends. Full variable domain (remainder filled in from reference TRBV2 and TRBJ2-7): EPEVTQTPSHQVTQMGQEVILRCVPISNHLYFYWYRQILGQKVEFLVSFYNNEISEKSEIFDDQFSVERPDGSNFTLKIRSTKLEDSAMYFCASGGSREQYFGPGTRLTVT.